This T cell receptor (beta chain) was profiled in a study of T cells expressing NK-cell markers. Study details: Repertoires of TCR beta were obtained from T cells sorted as CD3+CD56+NKG2C+, CD3+CD56+NKG2C- and CD3+CD56-NKG2C+.

A remark on this clonotype: Its antigen remains unknown.

Study-wide points: In several donors, dominant NKG2C+ clonotypes were about 1.0-7.5% of CD8+ T cells.

The germline V gene has CDR1 ENHRY and CDR2 SYGVKD. CDR3 length: 16 residues. cDNA encoding TCR beta was synthesized via 5'RACE template switching incorporating UMIs. Using the 5' RACE reads, TCRdb records one entry per CDR3 protein without DNA. The sample data list just under 150,000 distinct CDR3 sequences. This receptor was obtained from a man aged 18 to 30 in good health. The specimen was blood T cells: a sorted CD56 or NKG2C T cell subset, CD4+ or CD8+ T cells, or bulk PBMC T cells (not recorded which). The V call is TRBV10-3, the J call TRBJ2-1; the TCRdb D gene call, TRBD1, has no DNA to confirm it. The CDR3 sequence is CAISTGQTWSYNEQFF.